A single sample is the source of the 3 T cell receptor beta chains below, sequenced in a study of cytomegalovirus exposure and HLA in healthy donors. Using immunoSEQ multiplex PCR, the repertoire was profiled, and TCRdb retains in-frame clones only, with some absent. Of about 170,000 clones listed, about 90% are singletons. The specimen was PBMCs. Receptor source: a young man in good health and CMV-seropositive.

The chain is built from TRBV7-6 and TRBJ2-2; D is unclear. The germline V gene encodes CDR1 SGHVS and CDR2 FNYEAQ. The CDR3 loop spans 15 amino acids. V lost 0 bases and J lost 4, with 9 bases in between. This CDR3 reads CASSLAVSGTGELFF. In DNA form, the CDR3 reads TGTGCCAGCAGCTTAGCCGTCTCGGGCACCGGGGAGCTGTTTTTT.

V gene TRBV5-5 combines with J gene TRBJ1-5; D is possibly TRBD1 (5 bases). Trimming removed 0 bases at V and 4 bases at J, with 5 bases between. Germline values: CDR1 SGHKS, CDR2 YYEKEE (reference sequence). The CDR3 contains 13 residues. The CDR3 DNA reads TGTGCCAGCAGCTTGGCAGGGAATCAGCCCCAGCATTTT. Translating it yields CASSLAGNQPQHF. The full variable domain, its missing parts supplied by reference TRBV5-5 and TRBJ1-5, is DAGVTQSPTHLIKTRGQQVTLRCSPISGHKSVSWYQQVLGQGPQFIFQYYEKEERGRGNFPDRFSARQFPNYSSELNVNALLLGDSALYLCASSLAGNQPQHFGDGTRLSIL.

The chain employs TRBV2 and TRBJ1-1; TRBD1 matches 8 bases. V lost 10 bases, J lost 2 bases, and 6 bases stayed unmatched. Germline lookup yields CDR1 SNHLY and CDR2 FYNNEI. This CDR3 has 13 residues. The chain's CDR3 is CAIGQGKNTEAFF. As DNA, the CDR3 is TGTGCCATAGGACAGGGAAAAAACACTGAAGCTTTCTTT.